The entry below gives a single T cell receptor beta chain sequence along with its context. Clones were read by immunoSEQ multiplex PCR, and TCRdb kept only the in-frame ones, dropping some. The sample consists of approximately 44,000 clones, approximately 82% of them appearing once. This entry comes from a study of memory CD4+ T cells and cytomegalovirus serostatus. The sort gate was single viable CD3+CD4+CD8-CD45RO+ cells for memory CD4+ T cells. This CDR3 has 13 amino acids. V was cut by 10 bases and J by 6 bases, with 16 bases left in between. The germline CDR1 and CDR2 sequences are MDHEN and SYDVKM.

This clonotype originated in an adult in good health and CMV-seronegative. This rearrangement joins TRBV28 to TRBJ1-5; no definite D call. Sample: memory CD4+ T cells from blood. In DNA, the CDR3 is TGTGCCACCCTAAGGGAGTTGGGTCAGCCCCAGCATTTT. Protein product: CATLRELGQPQHF.